Listed below are T cell receptor beta chains from one sample, sequenced in a study of cytomegalovirus exposure and HLA in healthy donors. Repertoires were generated with immunoSEQ multiplex PCR, while TCRdb's copy carries only in-frame clones and drops some. The sample has about 130,000 clones; over 70% are singletons. The sequenced material came from PBMCs. The receptors stem from a woman between 35 and 50 years old in good health and CMV-seropositive. The CDR3 runs from the conserved cysteine through the conserved F or W. D genes are given only for firm matches. Not every row has a clone size; where given, it reads once, few, many or a size class.

D gene | J gene | clone size | V gene | CDR3 DNA | CDR3 protein
. | TRBJ1-2 | . | TRBV28 | TGTGCCAGCAGTCTCAGACAGCCAACGTGGAAGAACTATGGCTACACCTTC | CASSLRQPTWKNYGYTF
. | TRBJ1-1 | . | TRBV19 | TGTGCCAGTAGTATACCCCCCTTTGAAGCTTTCTTT | CASSIPPFEAFF
TRBD1 | TRBJ1-6 | . | TRBV15 | TGTGCCACCAGCAGCCACCGGGGACAGGGGGCCCGAAATTCACCCCTCCACTTT | CATSSHRGQGARNSPLHF
. | TRBJ1-5 | once | TRBV30 | TGTGCCTGGAGTCGGGGGGGGACCAATCAGCCCCAGCATTTT | CAWSRGGTNQPQHF
. | TRBJ1-1 | once | TRBV27 | TGTGCCAGCAGTTTATCGCAACAGGGTGCTACCGCTGAAGCTTTCTTT | CASSLSQQGATAEAFF
TRBD2 | TRBJ2-7 | . | TRBV4-1 | TGCGCCAGCAGCCAAGGACCCCGGCTAGCGGGGTCCCCCTACGAGCAGTACTTC | CASSQGPRLAGSPYEQYF
. | TRBJ1-1 | . | TRBV18 | TGTGCCAGCTCACCGGAGGGGAACACTGAAGCTTTCTTT | CASSPEGNTEAFF
. | TRBJ1-2 | . | TRBV7-2 | TGTGCCAGCAGCTTATCGCGAGAAGATGGCTACACCTTC | CASSLSREDGYTF
. | TRBJ2-1 | . | TRBV7-3 | TGTGCCAGCGCCGTGGAGGGACCCTACAATGAGCAGTTCTTC | CASAVEGPYNEQFF
. | TRBJ1-4 | once | TRBV4-1 | TGCGCCAGCAGCCAAGAGGCACCCAGGGGATCGGAAAAACTGTTTTTT | CASSQEAPRGSEKLFF
. | TRBJ2-2 | . | TRBV27 | TGTGCCAGCAGTTCCGCAGGGATAAGGGCCGGGGAGCTGTTTTTT | CASSSAGIRAGELFF
TRBD2 | TRBJ2-1 | . | TRBV9 | TGTGCCAGCAGCGTAGGAGCGGGAGCTTACAATGAGCAGTTCTTC | CASSVGAGAYNEQFF
TRBD1 | TRBJ1-2 | . | TRBV29-1 | TGCAGCGTTGAAGACGGCCAGGGGGCGCGTGGCTACACCTTC | CSVEDGQGARGYTF
TRBD1 | TRBJ1-3 | . | TRBV5-1 | TGCGCCAGCAGAGATGGATGGGACAGCAATTTGATCTCTGGAAACACCATATATTTT | CASRDGWDSNLISGNTIYF
. | TRBJ2-6 | . | TRBV7-8 | TGTGCCAGCAGCTTCACGAGCTCTGGGGCCAACGTCCTGACTTTC | CASSFTSSGANVLTF
TRBD1 | TRBJ2-7 | . | TRBV2 | TGTGCCAGCAGGAGGGACAGGGTTGACGAGCAGTACTTC | CASRRDRVDEQYF
. | TRBJ1-3 | . | TRBV7-9 | TGTTCCAGCAGCCCATTGAGAGGAAACACCATATATTTT | CSSSPLRGNTIYF
TRBD1 | TRBJ2-7 | . | TRBV5-6 | TGTGCCAGCAGCTTGAGGCCAGGGACAGCCTACGAGCAGTACTTC | CASSLRPGTAYEQYF
TRBD1 | TRBJ2-7 | . | TRBV5-1 | TGCGCCAGCAGCTTAGGACAGGGGTCCTACGAGCAGTACTTC | CASSLGQGSYEQYF
TRBD1 | TRBJ1-6 | . | TRBV6-1 | TGTGCCAGCAGTGACCCGGGACAGGGGGGAAATAATTCACCCCTCCACTTT | CASSDPGQGGNNSPLHF
TRBD1 | TRBJ1-3 | . | TRBV5-4 | TGTGCCAGCAGCCCGGGGACAGCAAGCTCTGGAAACACCATATATTTT | CASSPGTASSGNTIYF